One sample yielded the 30 T cell receptor beta chains listed below, sequenced in a study of post-analysis software for immune sequencing data. Study-wide results and limits: Relative to controls, patients had 4 or 5 TRBV segments at higher frequency, with TRBV5-6, TRBV5-1 and TRBV20-1 among these.

Unique molecular identifiers tagged the TCR beta cDNA libraries. TCRdb processed the PCR reads anew with MiXCR; each CDR3 protein has one entry. The table includes around 200,000 distinct CDR3 sequences, approximately 30% detected once. Their target antigens are unknown. Sequencing input: blood. Receptor source: a girl younger than 18 with multiple sclerosis.

This clonotype was counted ten times or more. The chain links TRBV6-6 to TRBJ2-3, with unresolved D. V lost 6 bases and J 4 bases, leaving 5 bases between the germline ends. The germline V gene has CDR1 MNHNY and CDR2 SVGAGI (reference sequence). CDR3 size: 11 residues. CDR3: CASSQPDTQYF. CDR3 coding DNA: TGTGCCAGCAGCCAACCAGATACGCAGTATTTT.

V and J are TRBV12-3 or TRBV12-4 and TRBJ1-2; possibly TRBD1 for D (5 bases). V was shortened by 5 bases and J by 1 base, with 23 bases between the two germline ends. The CDR3 runs to 18 residues. The CDR3 spells CASSPRGRWAKINYGYTF. The CDR3 DNA is TGTGCCAGCAGTCCCCGGGGCAGGTGGGCAAAAATTAACTATGGCTACACCTTC.

This clonotype showed up just a few times. This chain joins TRBV6-6 and TRBJ1-2, with no clear D. Per germline, CDR1 MNHNY and CDR2 SVGAGI (reference sequence). V was clipped by 8 bases and J by 4 bases, with 11 bases between them. This CDR3 has 12 amino acids. In nucleotides, the CDR3 is TGTGCCAGCTCGGCCATTAGCTATGGCTACACCTTC. Protein: CASSAISYGYTF.

This clonotype has a count of ten or more. V usage is TRBV5-1 and J usage is TRBJ1-6; D remains ambiguous. The germline CDR1 and CDR2 sequences are SGHRS and YFSETQ. The CDR3 has 15 residues. The V gene lost 4 bases and the J gene lost 3 bases, with 11 bases spanning the gap. CDR3 sequence (DNA): TGCGCCAGCAGCCCCCGGACGGACTATAATTCACCCCTCCACTTT. It codes for CASSPRTDYNSPLHF.

CDR3 amino acids: CASRGGDSPANEQFF. CDR3 nucleotides: TGCGCCAGCAGGGGGGGGGACTCCCCTGCGAATGAGCAGTTCTTC. The chain employs TRBV5-1 and TRBJ2-1, with 7 nucleotides matching TRBD2. V shed 5 bases, J shed 7 bases, and the junction held 12 bases outside the gene matches. The CDR3 consists of 15 residues. Germline V lookup: CDR1 SGHRS, CDR2 YFSETQ.

This clonotype was observed many times. The chain carries TRBV29-1 and TRBJ2-1, with D possibly TRBD1 on 5 matching bases. The germline gives CDR1 SQVTM, CDR2 ANQGSEA. The length of the CDR3 is 10 residues. V lost 4 bases and J 8 bases, leaving 6 bases between the germline ends. In nucleotides, the CDR3 is TGCAGCGTTGGGGGCCATGAGCAGTTCTTC. Protein sequence: CSVGGHEQFF.

The V call is TRBV5-1, the J call TRBJ2-1; 12 bases agree with TRBD2. The germline gives CDR1 SGHRS, CDR2 YFSETQ. This CDR3 has 12 amino acids. Losses at the gene ends were 0 bases for V and 14 bases for J; bases not matched to a gene: 0. The chain's CDR3 is CASSLGTSGEFF. For the CDR3, the DNA is TGCGCCAGCAGCTTGGGGACTAGCGGGGAGTTCTTC.

V and J are TRBV7-9 and TRBJ2-1, with D perhaps assigned TRBD1 or TRBD2 (6 bases each). V lost 5 bases to trimming and J lost 0 bases, with 14 bases between them. The germline CDR1 and CDR2 sequences are SEHNR and FQNEAQ (reference sequence). This CDR3 region has 16 residues. Written as DNA, the CDR3 is TGTGCCAGCAGCCCGGGGGCGCTTAGCTCCTACAATGAGCAGTTCTTC. Translation gives CASSPGALSSYNEQFF.

As regards this clonotype: This could be a read error, since a much larger clone is one nucleotide away. The CDR3, as DNA: TGCAGTGCTGGACAGGAGACCTCCTACAATGGGCAGTTCTTC. Its protein is CSAGQETSYNGQFF. J is TRBJ2-1 and V is TRBV20-1; TRBD1 aligns across 7 bases. CDR1 and CDR2 from the germline V gene are DFQATT and SNEGSKA (reference sequence). This CDR3 has 14 amino acids.

This clonotype was detected a few times. CDR3 sequence reads: CASRPWTDSYEQYF. In DNA, the CDR3 is TGCGCCAGCAGGCCGTGGACAGACTCCTACGAGCAGTACTTC. The chain uses TRBV5-1 and TRBJ2-7; D is perhaps TRBD1 (6 bases). Germline CDR1 and CDR2: SGHRS and YFSETQ. V lost 5 bases and J lost 0, with 12 bases in between. The length of the CDR3 is 14 residues.

This clonotype was observed at least ten times. The V and J genes are TRBV3-1 and TRBJ2-7; D might be TRBD1 or TRBD2, each matching 6 bases. The CDR3 runs to 14 residues. Germline values: CDR1 LGHDT, CDR2 YNNKEL (reference sequence). Trimming stripped 1 base from V and 3 bases from J, with 10 bases between. CDR3 in amino acids: CASSQGGGGYEQYF. The CDR3 DNA is TGTGCCAGCAGCCAAGGAGGGGGAGGCTACGAGCAGTACTTC.

This clonotype showed up many times. The CDR3 sequence: CSARGNLANEQFF. CDR3 DNA: TGCAGTGCTAGAGGCAATCTAGCCAATGAGCAGTTCTTC. The J gene is TRBJ2-1, the V gene TRBV20-1; possibly TRBD2 for D (5 bases). The V end lost 1 base, the J end lost 6 bases, and 10 bases lay between the germline ends. This CDR3 spans 13 amino acids. Germline CDR1 DFQATT, CDR2 SNEGSKA (reference sequence).

The chain's CDR3 is CASSSRAEGETQYF. As DNA, the CDR3 is TGTGCCAGCAGTTCCCGGGCAGAGGGAGAGACCCAGTACTTC. The chain couples TRBV28 to TRBJ2-5; tentatively, D is TRBD2 (5 bases). V was clipped by 4 bases and J by 4 bases, with 13 bases between them. CDR1 is MDHEN, CDR2 SYDVKM, per germline. The CDR3 covers 14 residues.

The genes are TRBV5-1 and TRBJ2-2, with D possibly TRBD1 on 6 matching bases. This CDR3 is 13 amino acids long. Trimming shortened V by 5 bases and J by 6 bases, and 11 bases separated the two germline ends. Germline V gene data show CDR1 as SGHRS and CDR2 as YFSETQ. This CDR3 reads CASRLRGPGELFF. The CDR3 region has the DNA TGCGCCAGCAGGCTCAGGGGACCCGGGGAGCTGTTTTTT. Full variable domain (rest looked up from reference TRBV5-1 and TRBJ2-2): KAGVTQTPRYLIKTRGQQVTLSCSPISGHRSVSWYQQTPGQGLQFLFEYFSETQRNKGNFPGRFSGRQFSNSRSEMNVSTLELGDSALYLCASRLRGPGELFFGEGSRLTVL.

The chain employs TRBV12-3 or TRBV12-4 and TRBJ2-5; possible D gene TRBD2, 7 bases. The CDR3 length is 14 residues. The V end lost 2 bases, the J end lost 4 bases, and 11 bases lay between the germline ends. As DNA, the CDR3 is TGTGCCAGCAGTTTAATTGCGGGGGCAGAGACCCAGTACTTC. This gives the protein CASSLIAGAETQYF.

The rearrangement links TRBV7-2 to TRBJ2-1; TRBD1 matches at 8 bases. CDR3 size: 16 residues. Germline V CDR1 and CDR2: SGHTA, FQGNSA. Trimming at V came to 5 bases and at J to 12 bases, leaving 18 bases not matched to a gene. CDR3 sequence (DNA): TGTGCCAGCAGCCTACAGGGGGGCAGCTCCTACAACGGGCAGTTCTTC. Its protein is CASSLQGGSSYNGQFF.

The chain is built from TRBV7-2 and TRBJ1-1; weak D call: TRBD1 (5 bases). Trimming removed 5 bases from V and 1 base from J, with 11 bases in between. The CDR3 is 14 amino acids. Germline CDR1 reads SGHTA; CDR2 reads FQGNSA. The CDR3 DNA follows: TGTGCCAGCAGCCAACGAACAGGGAACACTGAAGCTTTCTTT. Amino acids: CASSQRTGNTEAFF.

The chain joins TRBV11-1 to TRBJ2-3, with 8 bases identical to TRBD2. This CDR3 region has 15 residues. Germline-derived CDR1 and CDR2 are SGHAT and FQDESV (reference sequence). The junction had 3 bases not matched to a gene; V was cut back by 2 bases and J by 2 bases. Written as DNA, the CDR3 is TGTGCCAGCAGCTTACTAGCGGGCCTCACAGATACGCAGTATTTT. Protein: CASSLLAGLTDTQYF.

Worth noting for this clonotype: This clone may be a read error of a much larger clone one base away. This chain connects TRBV7-2 to TRBJ1-6; maybe TRBD1 (5 bases). This CDR3 region has 14 residues. Per the germline V gene, CDR1 is SGHTA and CDR2 is FQGNSA. CDR3 nucleotides: TGTGCGAGCGGGCCCCCCGGGGACCCTGCACCCCTCCACTTT. This encodes CASGPPGDPAPLHF.

About this clonotype itself: This sequence may be a read error, since a much larger clone differs from it by one base. This chain links TRBV7-2 with TRBJ1-2, with TRBD1 matching 7 bases. Germline lookup yields CDR1 SGHTA and CDR2 FQGNSA. With 5 bases clipped from V and 8 bases from J, the junction kept 8 bases outside the gene matches. The CDR3 contains 13 residues. CDR3 loop: CTSSPGGGAGYTF. For the CDR3, the DNA is TGTACCAGCAGCCCAGGGGGAGGTGCGGGCTACACCTTC.

The sample holds many counts of this clonotype. The chain recombines TRBV28 with TRBJ2-1; D may match TRBD1 or TRBD2 (6 bases each). V shed 6 bases and J shed 9 bases, with 30 bases lying between them. The CDR3 sequence is 18 residues long. Germline V gene sequence: CDR1 MDHEN, CDR2 SYDVKM. The CDR3 protein is CASSPGGGSRDLVREQFF. The CDR3 region has the DNA TGTGCCAGCAGCCCCGGAGGGGGATCCCGGGACCTGGTACGTGAGCAGTTCTTC. The variable domain in full, completed from reference TRBV28 and TRBJ2-1, reads DVKVTQSSRYLVKRTGEKVFLECVQDMDHENMFWYRQDPGLGLRLIYFSYDVKMKEKGDIPEGYSVSREKKERFSLILESASTNQTSMYLCASSPGGGSRDLVREQFFGPGTRLTVL.

The chain links TRBV20-1 to TRBJ1-1; D possibly corresponds to TRBD1 (5 bases). Germline V gene sequence: CDR1 DFQATT, CDR2 SNEGSKA (reference sequence). There are 15 residues in the CDR3. V was cut by 3 bases and J by 4 bases, with 18 bases left in between. The CDR3 spells CSASHQGSRSTEAFF. The DNA for the CDR3 is TGCAGTGCTAGCCACCAGGGAAGTCGTAGCACTGAAGCTTTCTTT.

As concerns this clonotype: Possible read error: a much larger clone is one base away. The J gene is TRBJ2-2, the V gene TRBV29-1; the D is unclear. V was cut by 7 bases and J by 4 bases, with 4 bases left in between. In germline, CDR1 is SQVTM, CDR2 ANQGSEA. This CDR3 has 10 residues. Written as DNA, the CDR3 is TGCAGCGGGAGCACCGGGGAGCTGTTTTTT. It encodes CSGSTGELFF.

The CDR3 protein is CASSQVQRPTGELFF. The CDR3 coding sequence is TGTGCCAGCAGCCAAGTACAACGGCCCACCGGGGAGCTGTTTTTT. The rearrangement links TRBV14 to TRBJ2-2; no reliable D call. This CDR3 contains 15 residues. Trimming shortened V by 1 base and J by 4 bases, and 10 bases separated the two germline ends. Germline values: CDR1 SGHDN, CDR2 FVKESK. The variable domain in full, completed from reference TRBV14 and TRBJ2-2, reads EAGVTQFPSHSVIEKGQTVTLRCDPISGHDNLYWYRRVMGKEIKFLLHFVKESKQDESGMPNNRFLAERTGGTYSTLKVQPAELEDSGVYFCASSQVQRPTGELFFGEGSRLTVL.

About this clonotype itself: A much larger clone lies one base from this, so it may be a read error. This chain connects TRBV20-1 to TRBJ2-5, with 8 bases matching TRBD1. The CDR3 is made up of 15 amino acids. Germline CDR1 is DFQATT and CDR2 is SNEGSKA (reference sequence). The J segment lost 5 bases and the V segment lost 6 bases, leaving 14 bases of the junction unmatched. CDR3 sequence: CSADIGRGPWETQYF. In nucleotides, the CDR3 is TGCAGTGCAGACATCGGCAGGGGGCCGTGGGAGACCCAGTACTTC.

This clonotype was seen more than once but under ten times. The chain employs TRBV19 and TRBJ1-5; D is unresolved. The CDR3 is 13 residues long. CDR1 is LNHDA, CDR2 SQIVND, per germline (reference sequence). V shed 3 bases and J shed 3 bases, with 6 bases lying between them. The CDR3 loop reads CASSIAPNQPQHF. The CDR3 DNA is TGTGCCAGTAGTATTGCTCCCAATCAGCCCCAGCATTTT.

This clonotype was observed a few times. The CDR3 region has the DNA TGTGCCAGCACCTGGCTTGACGTTTCCTACGAGCAGTACTTC. Its protein is CASTWLDVSYEQYF. V and J are TRBV2 and TRBJ2-7; D unclear. V gave up 7 bases and J gave up 1 base, with 14 bases separating them. Germline V gene data show CDR1 as SNHLY and CDR2 as FYNNEI. This CDR3 has 14 amino acids.

This clonotype was counted ten times or more. The V gene is TRBV5-1, the J gene TRBJ2-7; D is possibly TRBD2 (5 bases). Germline V gene sequence: CDR1 SGHRS, CDR2 YFSETQ. V lost 5 bases to trimming and J lost 0 bases, with 12 bases between them. This CDR3 is built from 14 residues. The CDR3 here is CASRLVTSSYEQYF. The CDR3 bases are TGCGCCAGCAGACTAGTTACGAGCTCCTACGAGCAGTACTTC. The full variable domain, completed using reference TRBV5-1 and TRBJ2-7, is KAGVTQTPRYLIKTRGQQVTLSCSPISGHRSVSWYQQTPGQGLQFLFEYFSETQRNKGNFPGRFSGRQFSNSRSEMNVSTLELGDSALYLCASRLVTSSYEQYFGPGTRLTVT.

This clonotype was picked up many times. This chain links TRBV27 with TRBJ2-6; the D is unclear. Germline values: CDR1 MNHEY, CDR2 SMNVEV (reference sequence). Trimming took off 9 bases at V and 0 bases at J, with 12 bases between the two ends. The CDR3 runs to 15 residues. The CDR3 sequence: CASCAWLSGANVLTF. Written as DNA, the CDR3 is TGTGCCAGTTGCGCGTGGCTCTCTGGGGCCAACGTCCTGACTTTC.

Of note for this clonotype: A much larger clonotype is one base distant, so this may be a read error. The chain has TRBV25-1 and TRBJ2-1; 7 bases map to TRBD2. The CDR3 sequence is 15 residues long. Germline V gene data show CDR1 as MGHDK and CDR2 as SYGVNS. The trim removed 1 base at V and 8 bases at J, leaving 8 bases unmatched. Written as DNA, the CDR3 is TGTGCCAGCAGTGAATGTGGCGGGAGCGTCCATGAGCAGTTCTTC. The encoded protein is CASSECGGSVHEQFF. The full variable domain, rest sourced from reference TRBV25-1 and TRBJ2-1, is EADIYQTPRYLVIGTGKKITLECSQTMGHDKMYWYQQDPGMELHLIHYSYGVNSTEKGDLSSESTVSRIRTEHFPLTLESARPSHTSQYLCASSECGGSVHEQFFGPGTRLTVL.